This is a list of T cell receptor beta chains from one sample in a study of blood T cells in healthy people across ages. MiXCR, run by TCRdb on the 5' RACE reads, gives a single entry per CDR3 protein. Found here are around 1,000,000 distinct CDR3 sequences, 20% to 25% of them singletons; the top ten hold approximately 0.71%. This same sample was also part of a study on T cells of mothers and their children.

Sequencing input: blood. The receptors shown here come from a girl aged 2 to 9 in good health. The CDR3 runs from the conserved cysteine through the conserved F or W. A D gene is named only where the DNA matches it firmly. Clone size appears in some rows only: once, few, many, or a class for an expanded clone.

cdr3_nt	cdr3_aa	v_call	d_call	clone_size	j_call
TGCGCCAGCAGCTTTCTTGGGACTAGCGGGCCCACAAATGAGCAGTTCTTC	CASSFLGTSGPTNEQFF	TRBV5-1	TRBD2	few	TRBJ2-1
TGTGCCAGCAGGGACGGGACTAGCGGGAGGGAAGAGACCCAGTACTTC	CASRDGTSGREETQYF	TRBV2	TRBD2	.	TRBJ2-5
TGTGCCAGCTCAGCCGGGGGGGCTGGGGATACGCAGTATTTT	CASSAGGAGDTQYF	TRBV7-8	TRBD2	few	TRBJ2-3
TGTGCCACGGGGGAGGGGTCAGGGCATGAGCAGTTCTTC	CATGEGSGHEQFF	TRBV6-5	TRBD2	.	TRBJ2-1
TGTGCCATAGGGACTATCGAAGAGACCCAGTACTTC	CAIGTIEETQYF	TRBV10-3	TRBD2	many	TRBJ2-5
TGTGCCATCAGTCCTAGCCCAGGACAGGAGCGCAACTACGCGCAGTACTTC	CAISPSPGQERNYAQYF	TRBV10-3	TRBD1	.	TRBJ2-7
TGCAGTGCTAACAGGGGCGACTATGGCTACACCTTC	CSANRGDYGYTF	TRBV20-1	TRBD1	.	TRBJ1-2
TGCAGCGTTCTCACAGGGAGGTCTCGCGAGCAGTACTTC	CSVLTGRSREQYF	TRBV29-1	.	.	TRBJ2-7
TGCGCCAGCAGCTCTCGACAGCCTACCTACGAGCAGTACTTC	CASSSRQPTYEQYF	TRBV5-1	.	.	TRBJ2-7
TGTGCCAGCAGCCGAGACTCGAATAGAGCTTTCTTT	CASSRDSNRAFF	TRBV6-5	.	.	TRBJ1-1
TGTGCCAGCAGCCAAATGACTAGTAGGTACGAGCAGTACTTC	CASSQMTSRYEQYF	TRBV7-2	.	.	TRBJ2-7
TGCAGCGTCACAGATTTAAGAGGGGATGGAGGCTACACCTTC	CSVTDLRGDGGYTF	TRBV29-1	.	few	TRBJ1-2
TGTGCCAGCAGCCCCGGACTATTTAACACCGGGGAGCTGTTTTTT	CASSPGLFNTGELFF	TRBV7-3	.	few	TRBJ2-2
TGTGTCAGCAGCTTCCCTACTTCCGGGAGGGAGACCCAGTACTTC	CVSSFPTSGRETQYF	TRBV7-2	TRBD2	.	TRBJ2-5
TGTGCCAGCAGCCAAGAACCCGAATGGGAGACCCAGTACTTC	CASSQEPEWETQYF	TRBV3-1	.	few	TRBJ2-5
TGTGCCATCAGACAGGGGGCCGGATTGGGTGGCTACACCTTC	CAIRQGAGLGGYTF	TRBV10-3	TRBD1	.	TRBJ1-2
TGTGCCAGCAGCTTCCCAGAGCTTGAGCAGTTCTTC	CASSFPELEQFF	TRBV7-9	.	few	TRBJ2-1
TGTGCCAGCAATCCGGGCAGGGACCGCTACACCTTC	CASNPGRDRYTF	TRBV12-3/TRBV12-4	.	.	TRBJ1-2
TGTGCCAGCAGTTCATCTGGTAGCGGGCAGTACTTC	CASSSSGSGQYF	TRBV6-1	.	.	TRBJ2-7
TGTGCCAGCAGTTACTTTGGACTAGCGGGGGGCCGCTCCTACAATGAGCAGTTCTTC	CASSYFGLAGGRSYNEQFF	TRBV6-5	TRBD2	few	TRBJ2-1
TGCGCCAGCAGCTCCCTTGTAAGCTCTGGGGCCAACGTCCTGACTTTC	CASSSLVSSGANVLTF	TRBV5-1	.	.	TRBJ2-6
TGTGCCAGCAGAACTACAGGGGTCGAGACCCAGTACTTC	CASRTTGVETQYF	TRBV6-5	TRBD1	few	TRBJ2-5
TGCAGCGTTCTGAATGACCGGGGGCCTCCTTATGGCTACACCTTC	CSVLNDRGPPYGYTF	TRBV29-1	.	.	TRBJ1-2
TGCGCCAGCAGCTTTATAGAAACCGGGGAGCTGTTTTTT	CASSFIETGELFF	TRBV5-1	.	few	TRBJ2-2
TGTGCTAGTGGTTTGAGCGGGAGCGACGAGCAGTACTTC	CASGLSGSDEQYF	TRBV12-5	TRBD2	few	TRBJ2-7
TGCAGCGTTGCTTTCAGGGGCACCTACAATGAGCAGTTCTTC	CSVAFRGTYNEQFF	TRBV29-1	.	.	TRBJ2-1
TGTGCCAGTAGCAAACAAGGCCGTGGATGGGATGAGCAGTTCTTC	CASSKQGRGWDEQFF	TRBV19	.	.	TRBJ2-1
TGCGCCAGCAGCTTAGGGGGCGCCCCCCACTCTGGGGCCAACGTCCTGACTTTC	CASSLGGAPHSGANVLTF	TRBV5-1	TRBD1	few	TRBJ2-6
TGTGCCAGCAGCCCCCTCAGGGGTCGCTACGAGCAGTACTTC	CASSPLRGRYEQYF	TRBV4-2	.	many	TRBJ2-7
TGCAGCGTTGAGTGGGGGGAAAAAAGCTCCTACAATGAGCAGTTCTTC	CSVEWGEKSSYNEQFF	TRBV29-1	.	few	TRBJ2-1
TGTGCCAGCTCTCTGTCAGTAGCGGGAGACCAAGAGACCCAGTACTTC	CASSLSVAGDQETQYF	TRBV27	TRBD2	few	TRBJ2-5
TGCAGCGTTAACGCGGCAGAGAACAGGGGCTCCTACGAGCAGTACTTC	CSVNAAENRGSYEQYF	TRBV29-1	TRBD1	.	TRBJ2-7
TGTGCCAGCAGCTTTGAACAGGGTTCCTCCTACGAGCAGTACTTC	CASSFEQGSSYEQYF	TRBV7-2	.	few	TRBJ2-7
TGCGCCAGCAGCCAAGATCGGGGGGAAAACACTGAAGCTTTCTTT	CASSQDRGENTEAFF	TRBV4-3	.	few	TRBJ1-1
TGTGCCAGCATTAATAGCGGGGAAATTTACAATGAGCAGTTCTTC	CASINSGEIYNEQFF	TRBV12-3/TRBV12-4	TRBD2	.	TRBJ2-1
TGTGCCAACCGCCACAGGGACGCGACTGAAGCTTTCTTT	CANRHRDATEAFF	TRBV2	.	few	TRBJ1-1
TGTGCCAGCAGCCGTGAGGGAATAGATACGCAGTATTTT	CASSREGIDTQYF	TRBV6-2/TRBV6-3	.	few	TRBJ2-3
TGCAGCGGATCCTCTCACGTCAGGGACGAGCAGTACTTC	CSGSSHVRDEQYF	TRBV29-1	.	.	TRBJ2-7
TGTGCCAGCAGTTACTCAGGGTTCAATGAGCAGTTCTTC	CASSYSGFNEQFF	TRBV6-2/TRBV6-3	.	.	TRBJ2-1
TGTTCCAGCAGCTTAGTGTCGATTGCTGAAGCTTTCTTT	CSSSLVSIAEAFF	TRBV7-9	.	.	TRBJ1-1
TGTGCCAGCAGCCAAGACTTCCGGACAGGGATAAACATTCAGTACTTC	CASSQDFRTGINIQYF	TRBV14	TRBD1	few	TRBJ2-4
TGTGCCAGCAGCTCTGACAGGGCTTTCTTT	CASSSDRAFF	TRBV7-6	.	.	TRBJ1-1